A selection of T cell receptor beta chains follows, all from one sample in a study of identical twins. TCRdb re-called the 5' RACE reads through MiXCR, storing one row per CDR3 protein. This sample has roughly 250,000 distinct CDR3 sequences, with 7.5% found just once. The sample was also linked to a second study, of yellow fever vaccine responses in identical twins.

Sequenced sample: CD8+ T cells sorted from blood. These receptors all stem from a woman between 18 and 30 years old in good health. CDR3s include the opening cysteine and the closing phenylalanine or tryptophan. The order of the fields is J gene, V gene, clone size, D gene, CDR3 DNA, CDR3 protein. D genes are given only for firm matches. Size is omitted from some rows. Given values are once, few, many or a class for expanded clones.

>TRBJ2-1|TRBV12-3/TRBV12-4|many|TRBD2
TGTGCCAGCGCCCTAGCGGGAGGGCTCAATGAGCAGTTCTTC
CASALAGGLNEQFF
>TRBJ2-7|TRBV7-2|-|-
TGTGCCAGCAGCGTGGCGCGCGAGCAGTACTTC
CASSVAREQYF
>TRBJ1-1|TRBV3-1|-|-
TGTGCCAGCAGCCAAGACTTGGGGAGCACTGAAGCTTTCTTT
CASSQDLGSTEAFF
>TRBJ2-1|TRBV28|few|TRBD2
TGTGCCAGCAGGCCAACGGGACTACAAGGGCATGAGCAGTTCTTC
CASRPTGLQGHEQFF
>TRBJ1-4|TRBV7-9|few|TRBD1
TGTGCCAGCAGCTTAGGGGGGACAGCTGAAAAACTGTTTTTT
CASSLGGTAEKLFF
>TRBJ2-5|TRBV3-1|-|TRBD2
TGTGCCAGCAGCCGCCGGACTAGCGGGGGGACGGAGACCCAGTACTTC
CASSRRTSGGTETQYF
>TRBJ2-7|TRBV7-9|few|TRBD1
TGTGCCAGCAGCTTTGGCAGGGGGCCGTACATTACCTACGAGCAGTACTTC
CASSFGRGPYITYEQYF
>TRBJ2-4|TRBV7-9|few|-
TGTGCCAGCAGCTTGCGGACAGACTCCAAAAACATTCAGTACTTC
CASSLRTDSKNIQYF
>TRBJ2-3|TRBV29-1|many|TRBD2
TGCAGCGTTGAAGGGACATATAGCGGGGAATCAGATACGCAGTATTTT
CSVEGTYSGESDTQYF
>TRBJ2-7|TRBV10-1|many|-
TGCGCCAGCAGTGAGGTAAACTCCTACGAGCAGTACTTC
CASSEVNSYEQYF
>TRBJ2-3|TRBV27|few|TRBD2
TGTGCCAGCAGTTTGCCGGGACTAACCCCGCCAGATACGCAGTATTTT
CASSLPGLTPPDTQYF
>TRBJ2-1|TRBV29-1|few|TRBD1
TGCAGCGTCGAAAGGACAGGGTTAAATGAGCAGTTCTTC
CSVERTGLNEQFF
>TRBJ1-6|TRBV2|many|-
TGTGCCAGCAAAGGGTACGGGACCTCACCCCTCCACTTT
CASKGYGTSPLHF
>TRBJ2-1|TRBV2|many|TRBD2
TGTGCCTGCGCAGCGGGAGGGATTGAGCAGTTCTTC
CACAAGGIEQFF
>TRBJ2-1|TRBV11-2|many|TRBD2
TGTGCCAGCAGCGGCGGGACCGGGACTAGGTGGTTCTTC
CASSGGTGTRWFF